The clone carrying this T cell receptor (beta chain) was counted a single time. The data derive from a study of OX40 agonist ivuxolimab in advanced cancers. Method: immunoSEQ multiplex PCR; TCRdb's copy keeps in-frame clones and lacks some. The sample carries about 77,000 clones, approximately 82% recorded once. There are 15 residues in the CDR3. Germline V CDR1 and CDR2: WSHSY, SAAADI. V dropped 4 bases and J dropped 0; count of bases not matched to a gene: 1. Specimen: CD4+ or CD8+ T cells sorted from blood, collected in a trial of the OX40 agonist ivuxolimab. The TCR was taken from an adult with an advanced solid tumor such as melanoma, head and neck, liver or kidney cancer. The chain is built from TRBV10-2 and TRBJ1-5; 9 nucleotides match TRBD1. This CDR3 reads CASSGTGDSNQPQHF. In nucleotides, the CDR3 is TGCGCCAGCAGTGGGACAGGGGATAGCAATCAGCCCCAGCATTTT.